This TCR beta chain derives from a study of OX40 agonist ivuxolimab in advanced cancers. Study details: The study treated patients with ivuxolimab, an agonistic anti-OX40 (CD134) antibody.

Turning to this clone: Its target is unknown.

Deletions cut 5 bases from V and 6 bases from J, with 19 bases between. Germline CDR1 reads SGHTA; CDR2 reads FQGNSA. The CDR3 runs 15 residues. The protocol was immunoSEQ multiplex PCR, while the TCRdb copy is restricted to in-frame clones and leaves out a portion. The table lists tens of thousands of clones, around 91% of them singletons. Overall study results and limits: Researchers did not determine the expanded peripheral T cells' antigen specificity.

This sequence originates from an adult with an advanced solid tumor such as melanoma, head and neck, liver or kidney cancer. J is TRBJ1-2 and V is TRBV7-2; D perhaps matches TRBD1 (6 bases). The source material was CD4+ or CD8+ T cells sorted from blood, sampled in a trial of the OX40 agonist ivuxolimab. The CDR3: CASSARRGYRDGYTF. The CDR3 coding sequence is TGTGCCAGCAGCGCGCGCCGCGGGTACAGGGATGGCTACACCTTC.